Sequencing of this T cell receptor (beta chain) was carried out in a study of blood T cell repertoires in COVID-19. Germline V gene data show CDR1 as SGHNT and CDR2 as YYREEE (reference sequence). This CDR3 spans 15 amino acids. V was trimmed by 2 bases and J by 4 bases, leaving 15 bases between them. The table came from immunoSEQ multiplex PCR; TCRdb's copy has only in-frame clones and leaves some out. The table includes around 150,000 clones, 76% detected once. Sequenced: peripheral blood. This TCR derives from a woman aged 80 or over with active or convalescent COVID-19. The V and J genes are TRBV5-4 and TRBJ1-2, with D possibly being TRBD1 (5 bases). The CDR3 sequence: CASSFGGGRGYGYTF. The DNA of the CDR3 is TGTGCCAGCAGCTTTGGCGGGGGAAGGGGCTATGGCTACACCTTC.